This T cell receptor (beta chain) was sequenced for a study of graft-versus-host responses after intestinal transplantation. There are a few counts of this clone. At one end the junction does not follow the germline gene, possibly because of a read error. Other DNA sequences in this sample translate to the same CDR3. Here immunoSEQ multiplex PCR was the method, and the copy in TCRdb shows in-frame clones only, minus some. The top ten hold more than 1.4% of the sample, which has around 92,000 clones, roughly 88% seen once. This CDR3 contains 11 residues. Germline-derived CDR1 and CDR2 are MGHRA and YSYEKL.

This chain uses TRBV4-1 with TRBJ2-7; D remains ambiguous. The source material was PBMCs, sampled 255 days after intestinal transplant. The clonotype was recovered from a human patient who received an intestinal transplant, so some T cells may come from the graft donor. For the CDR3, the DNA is TGTGCCAGCAGCTCTCCCTACGAGCAGTACTTC. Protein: CASSSPYEQYF.